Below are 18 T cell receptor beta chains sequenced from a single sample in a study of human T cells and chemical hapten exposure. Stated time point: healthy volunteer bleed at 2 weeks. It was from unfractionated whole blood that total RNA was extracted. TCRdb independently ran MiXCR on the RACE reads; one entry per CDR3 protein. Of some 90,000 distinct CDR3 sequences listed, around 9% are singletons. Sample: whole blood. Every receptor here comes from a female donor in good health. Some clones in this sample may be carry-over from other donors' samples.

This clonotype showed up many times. The CDR3, as DNA: TGCGCCAGCAGCCAAGTAACGACTAGCGGGAGTGGGTACAATGAGCAGTTCTTC. Residues: CASSQVTTSGSGYNEQFF. V gene TRBV4-1 combines with J gene TRBJ2-1; the match to TRBD2 covers 12 bases. This CDR3 spans 18 amino acids. The germline CDR1 and CDR2 sequences are MGHRA and YSYEKL. Trimming cost V 1 base and J 4 bases; bases outside gene matches: 8.

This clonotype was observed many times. The DNA for the CDR3 is TGTGCCAGCAGTCGGACAGGGGGAGATACGCAGTATTTT. This translates into CASSRTGGDTQYF. This sequence joins TRBV6-5 and TRBJ2-3; 10 positions agree with TRBD1. The germline CDR1 and CDR2 sequences are MNHEY and SVGAGI. V lost 5 bases and J lost 5; bases outside the gene matches: 1. CDR3 length: 13 amino acids.

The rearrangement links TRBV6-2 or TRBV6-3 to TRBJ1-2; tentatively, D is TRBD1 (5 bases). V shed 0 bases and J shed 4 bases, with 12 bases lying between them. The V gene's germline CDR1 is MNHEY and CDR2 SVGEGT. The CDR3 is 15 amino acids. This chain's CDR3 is CASSYSRFRVYGYTF. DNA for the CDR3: TGTGCCAGCAGTTACTCGAGGTTCAGGGTCTATGGCTACACCTTC.

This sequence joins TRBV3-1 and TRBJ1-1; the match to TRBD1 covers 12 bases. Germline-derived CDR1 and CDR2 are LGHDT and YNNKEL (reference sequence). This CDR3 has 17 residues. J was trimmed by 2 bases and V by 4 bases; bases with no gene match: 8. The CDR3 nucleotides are TGTGCCAGCAGCCCAAGGGGGGACAGGGGGCTTAACACTGAAGCTTTCTTT. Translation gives CASSPRGDRGLNTEAFF.

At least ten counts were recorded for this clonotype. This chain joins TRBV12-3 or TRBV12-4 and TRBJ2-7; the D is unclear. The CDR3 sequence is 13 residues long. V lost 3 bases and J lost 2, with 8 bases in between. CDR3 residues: CASSFGQTYEQYF. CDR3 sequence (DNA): TGTGCCAGCAGTTTCGGGCAGACCTACGAGCAGTACTTC.

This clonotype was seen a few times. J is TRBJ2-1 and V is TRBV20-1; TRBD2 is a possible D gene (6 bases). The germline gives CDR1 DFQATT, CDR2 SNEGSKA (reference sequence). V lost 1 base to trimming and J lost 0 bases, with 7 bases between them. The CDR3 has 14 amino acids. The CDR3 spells CSARAGSSYNEQFF. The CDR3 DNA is TGCAGTGCTAGAGCCGGGAGCTCCTACAATGAGCAGTTCTTC.

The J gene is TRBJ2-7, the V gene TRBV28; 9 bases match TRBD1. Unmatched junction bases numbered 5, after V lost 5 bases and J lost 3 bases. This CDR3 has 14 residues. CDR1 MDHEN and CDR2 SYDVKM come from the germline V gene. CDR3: CASSTGGAIYEQYF. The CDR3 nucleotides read TGTGCCAGCAGTACAGGGGGCGCAATCTACGAGCAGTACTTC.

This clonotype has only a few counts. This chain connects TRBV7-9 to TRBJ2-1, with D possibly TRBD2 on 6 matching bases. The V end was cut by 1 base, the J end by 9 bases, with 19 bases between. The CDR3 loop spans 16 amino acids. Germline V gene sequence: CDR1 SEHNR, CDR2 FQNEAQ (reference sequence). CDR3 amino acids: CASSLGSGGTGGEQFF. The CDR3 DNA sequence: TGTGCCAGCAGCTTAGGATCCGGGGGAACCGGTGGTGAGCAGTTCTTC.

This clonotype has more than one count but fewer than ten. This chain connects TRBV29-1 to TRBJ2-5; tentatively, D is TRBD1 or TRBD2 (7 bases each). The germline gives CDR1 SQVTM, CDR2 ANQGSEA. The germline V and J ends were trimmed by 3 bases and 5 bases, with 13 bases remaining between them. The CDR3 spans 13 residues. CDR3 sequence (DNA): TGCAGCGTTGATAGGGGGCGGGGGGAGACCCAGTACTTC. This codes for CSVDRGRGETQYF. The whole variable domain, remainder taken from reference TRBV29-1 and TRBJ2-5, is SAVISQKPSRDICQRGTSLTIQCQVDSQVTMMFWYRQQPGQSLTLIATANQGSEATYESGFVIDKFPISRPNLTFSTLTVSNMSPEDSSIYLCSVDRGRGETQYFGPGTRLLVL.

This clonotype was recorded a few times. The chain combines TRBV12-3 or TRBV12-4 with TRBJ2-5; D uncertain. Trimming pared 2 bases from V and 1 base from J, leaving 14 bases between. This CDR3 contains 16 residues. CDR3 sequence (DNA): TGTGCCAGCAGTTTACGGTCGGCGGTCCTCCAAGAGACCCAGTACTTC. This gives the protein CASSLRSAVLQETQYF.

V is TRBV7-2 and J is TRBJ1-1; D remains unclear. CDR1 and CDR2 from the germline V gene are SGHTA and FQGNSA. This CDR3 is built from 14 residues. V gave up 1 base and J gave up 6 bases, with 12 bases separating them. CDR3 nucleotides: TGTGCCAGCAGCTTAGGGTCAGTTGCCCCTGAAGCTTTCTTT. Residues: CASSLGSVAPEAFF. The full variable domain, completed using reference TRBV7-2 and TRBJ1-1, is GAGVSQSPSNKVTEKGKDVELRCDPISGHTALYWYRQSLGQGLEFLIYFQGNSAPDKSGLPSDRFSAERTGGSVSTLTIQRTQQEDSAVYLCASSLGSVAPEAFFGQGTRLTVV.

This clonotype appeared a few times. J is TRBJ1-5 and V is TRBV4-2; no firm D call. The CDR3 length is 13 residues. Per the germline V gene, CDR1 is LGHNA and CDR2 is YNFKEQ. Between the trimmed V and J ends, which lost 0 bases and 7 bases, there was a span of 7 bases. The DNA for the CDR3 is TGTGCCAGCAGCCAAGATGAGGAGCAGCCCCAGCATTTT. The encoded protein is CASSQDEEQPQHF.

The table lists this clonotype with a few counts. In nucleotides, the CDR3 is TGTGCCAGCAGCCGTCCGGTCACAGGAGTCACTGAAGCTTTCTTT. This gives the protein CASSRPVTGVTEAFF. This chain links TRBV7-9 with TRBJ1-1; D perhaps matches TRBD1 (5 bases). The CDR3 extends over 15 amino acids. V was pared by 5 bases and J by 4 bases, with 17 bases between. Per germline, CDR1 SEHNR and CDR2 FQNEAQ (reference sequence).

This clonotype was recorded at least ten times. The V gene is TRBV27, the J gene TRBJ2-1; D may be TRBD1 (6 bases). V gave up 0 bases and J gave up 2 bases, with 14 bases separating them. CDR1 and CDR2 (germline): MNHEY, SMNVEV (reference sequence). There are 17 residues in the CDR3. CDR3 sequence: CASSLSSLTGPYNEQFF. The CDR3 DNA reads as TGTGCCAGCAGTTTATCCTCACTAACAGGGCCCTACAATGAGCAGTTCTTC.

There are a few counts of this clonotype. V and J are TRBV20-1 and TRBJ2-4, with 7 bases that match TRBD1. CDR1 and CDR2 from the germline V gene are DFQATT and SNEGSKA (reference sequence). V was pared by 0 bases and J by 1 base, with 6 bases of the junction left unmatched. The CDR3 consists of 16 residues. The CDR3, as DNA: TGCAGTGCTAGAGATATCACAGGGGTCGCCAAAAACATTCAGTACTTC. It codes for CSARDITGVAKNIQYF.

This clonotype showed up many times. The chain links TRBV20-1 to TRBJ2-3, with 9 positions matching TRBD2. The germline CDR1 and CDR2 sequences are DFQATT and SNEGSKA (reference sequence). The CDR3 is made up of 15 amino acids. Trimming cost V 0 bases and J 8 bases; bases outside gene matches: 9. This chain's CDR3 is CSARELREGLGTQYF. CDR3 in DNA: TGCAGTGCTAGAGAGTTGCGGGAGGGCCTAGGTACGCAGTATTTT.

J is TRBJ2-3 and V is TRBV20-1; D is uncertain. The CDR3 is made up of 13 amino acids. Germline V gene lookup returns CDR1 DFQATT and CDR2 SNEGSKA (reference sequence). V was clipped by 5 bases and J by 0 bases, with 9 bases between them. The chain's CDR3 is CSAGSGSTDTQYF. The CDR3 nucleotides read TGCAGTGCTGGGTCGGGTAGCACAGATACGCAGTATTTT.

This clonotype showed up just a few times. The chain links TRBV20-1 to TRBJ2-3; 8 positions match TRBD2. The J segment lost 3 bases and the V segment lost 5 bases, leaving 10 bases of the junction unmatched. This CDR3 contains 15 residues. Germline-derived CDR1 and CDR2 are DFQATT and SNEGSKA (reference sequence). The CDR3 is CSAWSGRRGTDTQYF. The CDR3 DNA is TGCAGTGCTTGGAGCGGGAGAAGAGGTACAGATACGCAGTATTTT.